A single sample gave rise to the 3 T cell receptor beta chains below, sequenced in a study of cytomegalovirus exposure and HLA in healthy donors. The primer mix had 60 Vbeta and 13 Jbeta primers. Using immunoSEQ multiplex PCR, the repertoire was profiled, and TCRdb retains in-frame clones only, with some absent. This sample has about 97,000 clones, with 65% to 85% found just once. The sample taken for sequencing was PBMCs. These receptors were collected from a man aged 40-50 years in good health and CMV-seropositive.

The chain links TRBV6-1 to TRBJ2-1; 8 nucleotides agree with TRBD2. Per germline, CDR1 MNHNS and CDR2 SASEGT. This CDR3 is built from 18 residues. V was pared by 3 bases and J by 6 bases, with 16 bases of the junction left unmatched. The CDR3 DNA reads TGTGCCAGCAGTGAGGGAGTTCAGGGCGGGAGGAGACTCAATGAGCAGTTCTTC. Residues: CASSEGVQGGRRLNEQFF.

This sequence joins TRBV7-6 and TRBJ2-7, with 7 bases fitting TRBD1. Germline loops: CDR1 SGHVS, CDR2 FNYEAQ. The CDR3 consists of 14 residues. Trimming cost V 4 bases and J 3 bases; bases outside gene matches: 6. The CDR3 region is CASSSETGSYEQYF. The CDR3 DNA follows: TGTGCCAGCAGCTCAGAGACAGGGAGCTACGAGCAGTACTTC.

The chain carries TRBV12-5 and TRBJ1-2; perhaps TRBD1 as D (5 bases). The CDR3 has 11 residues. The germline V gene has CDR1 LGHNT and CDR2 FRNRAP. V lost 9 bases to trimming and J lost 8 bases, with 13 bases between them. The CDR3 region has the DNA TGTGCTAGGGCAGGGACTTCGGGCTACACCTTC. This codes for CARAGTSGYTF. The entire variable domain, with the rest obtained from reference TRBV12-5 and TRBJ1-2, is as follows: DARVTQTPRHKVTEMGQEVTMRCQPILGHNTVFWYRQTMMQGLELLAYFRNRAPLDDSGMPKDRFSAEMPDATLATLKIQPSEPRDSAVYFCARAGTSGYTFGSGTRLTVV.